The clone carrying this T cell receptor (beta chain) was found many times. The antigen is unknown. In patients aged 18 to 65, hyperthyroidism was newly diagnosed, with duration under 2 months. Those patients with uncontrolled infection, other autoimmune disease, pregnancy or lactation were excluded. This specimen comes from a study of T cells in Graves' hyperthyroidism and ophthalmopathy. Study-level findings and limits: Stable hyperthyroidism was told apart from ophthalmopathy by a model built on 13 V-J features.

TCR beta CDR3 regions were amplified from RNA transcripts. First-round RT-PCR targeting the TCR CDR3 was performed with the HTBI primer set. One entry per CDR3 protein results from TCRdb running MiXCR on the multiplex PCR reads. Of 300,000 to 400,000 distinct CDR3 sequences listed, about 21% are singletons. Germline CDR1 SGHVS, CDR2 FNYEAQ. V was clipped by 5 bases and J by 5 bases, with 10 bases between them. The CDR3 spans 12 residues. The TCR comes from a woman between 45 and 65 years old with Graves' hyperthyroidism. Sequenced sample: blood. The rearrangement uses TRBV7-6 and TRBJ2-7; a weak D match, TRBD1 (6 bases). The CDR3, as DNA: TGTGCCAGCAGCCAAACAGGGAACGAGCAGTACTTC. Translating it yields CASSQTGNEQYF. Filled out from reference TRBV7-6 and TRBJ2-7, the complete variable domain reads GAGVSQSPRYKVTKRGQDVALRCDPISGHVSLYWYRQALGQGPEFLTYFNYEAQQDKSGLPNDRFSAERPEGSISTLTIQRTEQRDSAMYRCASSQTGNEQYFGPGTRLTVT.